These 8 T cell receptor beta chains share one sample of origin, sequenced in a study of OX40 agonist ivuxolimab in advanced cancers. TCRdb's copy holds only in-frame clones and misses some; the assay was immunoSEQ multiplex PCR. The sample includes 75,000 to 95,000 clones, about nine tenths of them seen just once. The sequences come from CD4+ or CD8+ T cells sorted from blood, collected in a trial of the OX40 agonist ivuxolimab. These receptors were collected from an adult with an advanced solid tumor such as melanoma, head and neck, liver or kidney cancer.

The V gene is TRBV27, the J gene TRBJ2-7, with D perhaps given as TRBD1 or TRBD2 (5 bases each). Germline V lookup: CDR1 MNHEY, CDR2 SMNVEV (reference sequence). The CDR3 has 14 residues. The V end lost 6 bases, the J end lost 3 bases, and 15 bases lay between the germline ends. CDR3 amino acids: CASRPGPALYEQYF. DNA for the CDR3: TGTGCCAGCAGACCGGGACCGGCCCTCTACGAGCAGTACTTC.

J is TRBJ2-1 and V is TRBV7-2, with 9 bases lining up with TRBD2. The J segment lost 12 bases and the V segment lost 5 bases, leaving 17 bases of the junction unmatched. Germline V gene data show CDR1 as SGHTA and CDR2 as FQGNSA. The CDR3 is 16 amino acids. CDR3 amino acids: CASSPRGAGGAKGQFF. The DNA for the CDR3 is TGTGCCAGCAGCCCCCGCGGAGCGGGAGGTGCCAAGGGGCAGTTCTTC.

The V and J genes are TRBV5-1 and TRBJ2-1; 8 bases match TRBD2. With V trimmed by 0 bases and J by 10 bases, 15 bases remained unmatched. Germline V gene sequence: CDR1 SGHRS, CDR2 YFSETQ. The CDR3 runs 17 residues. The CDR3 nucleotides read TGCGCCAGCAGCTTGGTTCACCAGCGGGGGCGAGTAGGGGAGCAGTTCTTC. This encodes CASSLVHQRGRVGEQFF.

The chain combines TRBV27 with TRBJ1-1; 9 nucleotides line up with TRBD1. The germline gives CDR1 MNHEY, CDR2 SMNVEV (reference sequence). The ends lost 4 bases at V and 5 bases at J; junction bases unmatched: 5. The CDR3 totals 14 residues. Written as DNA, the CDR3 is TGTGCCAGCAGTTGGACAGGGGTGAGAACTGAAGCTTTCTTT. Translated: CASSWTGVRTEAFF.

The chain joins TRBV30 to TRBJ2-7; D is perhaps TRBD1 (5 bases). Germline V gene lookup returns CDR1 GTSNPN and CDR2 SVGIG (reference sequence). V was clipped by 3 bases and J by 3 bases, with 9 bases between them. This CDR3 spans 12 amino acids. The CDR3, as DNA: TGTGCCTGGAGAGAGACAGACTACGAGCAGTACTTC. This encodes CAWRETDYEQYF.

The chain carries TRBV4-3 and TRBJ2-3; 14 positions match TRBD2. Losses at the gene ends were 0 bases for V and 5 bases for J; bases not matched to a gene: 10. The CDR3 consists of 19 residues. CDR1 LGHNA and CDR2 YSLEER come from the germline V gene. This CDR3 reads CASSQEHRLAGGPGDTQYF. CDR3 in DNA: TGCGCCAGCAGCCAAGAGCATAGACTAGCGGGAGGGCCAGGAGATACGCAGTATTTT.

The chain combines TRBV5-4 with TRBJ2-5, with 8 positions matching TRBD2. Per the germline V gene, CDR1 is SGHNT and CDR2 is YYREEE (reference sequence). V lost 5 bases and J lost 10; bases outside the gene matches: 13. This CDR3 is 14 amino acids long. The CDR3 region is CASSWGLVGGGQYF. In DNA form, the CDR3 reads TGTGCCAGCAGTTGGGGACTAGTGGGAGGTGGCCAGTACTTC.

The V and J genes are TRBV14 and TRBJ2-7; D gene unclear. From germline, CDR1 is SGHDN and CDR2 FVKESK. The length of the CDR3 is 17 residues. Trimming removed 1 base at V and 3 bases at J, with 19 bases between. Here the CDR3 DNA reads TGTGCCAGCAGCCAAGTAAGGGCTCCCCGGCGACACTACGAGCAGTACTTC. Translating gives CASSQVRAPRRHYEQYF.